This T cell receptor (beta chain) is drawn from a study of tissue T cells after allogeneic stem cell transplantation. The protocol was immunoSEQ multiplex PCR, while the TCRdb copy is restricted to in-frame clones and leaves out a portion. The data hold tens of thousands of clones, with around 70% observed a single time. Study observations and caveats: Shared clones across patients were few; motif clustering revealed tissue-specific shared signatures. Blood and spleen captured only part of the tissue TCR repertoire.

This clone has only a few counts. The antigen is not known. The genes and germline here are from mouse. The sequenced sample consisted of sorted cells pooled from one or two spleens. The TCR comes from a pool of C57BL/6 mice in good health.

The CDR3 sequence: CASSQDGDIYEQYF. The DNA read from the CDR3 is TGTGCCAGCAGCCAAGATGGGGACATATATGAACAGTAC. This chain connects TRBV5 to TRBJ2-7, with a possible D match to TRBD1 (6 bases). The CDR3 goes on 1 residue after the read ends, and that part is filled in from the germline J gene. The V end lost 0 bases, the J end lost 4 bases, and 10 bases lay between the germline ends. Germline loops: CDR1 LGHNA, CDR2 YNLKQL (reference sequence). The CDR3 loop spans 14 amino acids.